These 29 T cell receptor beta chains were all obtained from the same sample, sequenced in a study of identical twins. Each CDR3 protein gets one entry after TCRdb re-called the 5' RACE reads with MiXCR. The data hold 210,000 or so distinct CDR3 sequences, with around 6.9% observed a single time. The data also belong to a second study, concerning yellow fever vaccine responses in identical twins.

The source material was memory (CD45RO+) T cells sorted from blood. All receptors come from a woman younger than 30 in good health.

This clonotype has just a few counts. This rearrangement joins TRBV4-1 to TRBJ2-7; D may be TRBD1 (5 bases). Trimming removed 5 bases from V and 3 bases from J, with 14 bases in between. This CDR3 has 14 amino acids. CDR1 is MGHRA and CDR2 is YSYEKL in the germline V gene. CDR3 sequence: CASSFDSAYYEQYF. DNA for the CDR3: TGCGCCAGCAGCTTCGACAGCGCATACTACGAGCAGTACTTC.

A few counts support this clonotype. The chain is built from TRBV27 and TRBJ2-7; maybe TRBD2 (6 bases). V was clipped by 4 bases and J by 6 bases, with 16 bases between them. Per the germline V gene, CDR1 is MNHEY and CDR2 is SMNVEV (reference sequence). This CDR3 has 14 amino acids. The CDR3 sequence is CASSYSRLGSEQYF. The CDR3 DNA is TGTGCCAGCAGTTATAGCAGACTAGGGAGCGAGCAGTACTTC.

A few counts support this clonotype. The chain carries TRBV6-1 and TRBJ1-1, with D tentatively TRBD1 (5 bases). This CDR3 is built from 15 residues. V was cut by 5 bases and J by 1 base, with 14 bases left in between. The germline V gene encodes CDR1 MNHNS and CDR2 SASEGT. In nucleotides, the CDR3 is TGTGCCAGCAGTCCCTACTTACAGGCGAACACTGAAGCTTTCTTT. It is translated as CASSPYLQANTEAFF.

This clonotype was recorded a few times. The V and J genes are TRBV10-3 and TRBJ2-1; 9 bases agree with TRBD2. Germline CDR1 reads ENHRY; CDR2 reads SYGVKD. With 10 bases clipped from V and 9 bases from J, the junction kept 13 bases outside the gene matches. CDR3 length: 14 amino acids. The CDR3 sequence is CATERGAQFFEQFF. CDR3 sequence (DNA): TGTGCCACTGAGCGGGGGGCCCAGTTTTTTGAGCAGTTCTTC.

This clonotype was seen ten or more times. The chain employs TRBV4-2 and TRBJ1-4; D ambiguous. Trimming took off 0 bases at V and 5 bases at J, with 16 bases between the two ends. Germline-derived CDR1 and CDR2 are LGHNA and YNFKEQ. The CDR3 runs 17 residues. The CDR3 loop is CASSQDIPERLNEKLFF. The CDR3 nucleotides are TGTGCCAGCAGCCAAGATATTCCGGAGAGGTTAAATGAAAAACTGTTTTTT.

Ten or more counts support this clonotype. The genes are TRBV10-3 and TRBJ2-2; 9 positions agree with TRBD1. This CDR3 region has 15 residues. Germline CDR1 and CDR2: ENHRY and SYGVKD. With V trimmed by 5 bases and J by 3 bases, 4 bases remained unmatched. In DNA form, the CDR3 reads TGTGCCATCAGTCCGCGACAGGGGGACACCGGGGAGCTGTTTTTT. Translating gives CAISPRQGDTGELFF.

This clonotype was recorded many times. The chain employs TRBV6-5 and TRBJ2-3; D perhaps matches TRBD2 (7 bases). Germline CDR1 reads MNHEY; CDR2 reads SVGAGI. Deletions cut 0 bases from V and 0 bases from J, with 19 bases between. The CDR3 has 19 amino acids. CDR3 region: CASSYSNIWGGPSTDTQYF. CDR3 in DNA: TGTGCCAGCAGTTACTCGAACATCTGGGGGGGGCCAAGCACAGATACGCAGTATTTT.

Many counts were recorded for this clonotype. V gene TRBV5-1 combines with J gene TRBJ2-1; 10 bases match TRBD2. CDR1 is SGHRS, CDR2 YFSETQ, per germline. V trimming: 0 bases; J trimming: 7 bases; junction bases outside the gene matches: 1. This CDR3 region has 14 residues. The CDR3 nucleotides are TGCGCCAGCAGCTTGGGACTAGCGGGTAATGAGCAGTTCTTC. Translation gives CASSLGLAGNEQFF. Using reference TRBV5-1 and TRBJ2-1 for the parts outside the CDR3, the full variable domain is KAGVTQTPRYLIKTRGQQVTLSCSPISGHRSVSWYQQTPGQGLQFLFEYFSETQRNKGNFPGRFSGRQFSNSRSEMNVSTLELGDSALYLCASSLGLAGNEQFFGPGTRLTVL.

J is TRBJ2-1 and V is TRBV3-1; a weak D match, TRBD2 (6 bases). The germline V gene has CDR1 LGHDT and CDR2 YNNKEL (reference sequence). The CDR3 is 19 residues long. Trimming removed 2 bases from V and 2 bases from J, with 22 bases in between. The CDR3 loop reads CASSQQKGSGDLPYNEQFF. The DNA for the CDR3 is TGTGCCAGCAGCCAACAGAAGGGGTCGGGGGACCTCCCCTACAATGAGCAGTTCTTC.

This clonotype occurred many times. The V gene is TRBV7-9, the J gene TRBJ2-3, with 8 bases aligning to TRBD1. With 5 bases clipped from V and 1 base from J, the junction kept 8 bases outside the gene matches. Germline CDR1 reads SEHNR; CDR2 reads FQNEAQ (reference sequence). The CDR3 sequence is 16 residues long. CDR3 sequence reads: CASSPLGQGRTDTQYF. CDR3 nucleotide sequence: TGTGCCAGCAGCCCACTCGGACAGGGTCGCACAGATACGCAGTATTTT.

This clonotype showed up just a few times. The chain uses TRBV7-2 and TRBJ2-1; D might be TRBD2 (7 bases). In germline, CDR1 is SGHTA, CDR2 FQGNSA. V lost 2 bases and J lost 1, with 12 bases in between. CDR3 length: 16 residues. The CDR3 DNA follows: TGTGCCAGCAGCTTATTGGGGGGGCTGTCCTACAATGAGCAGTTCTTC. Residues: CASSLLGGLSYNEQFF.

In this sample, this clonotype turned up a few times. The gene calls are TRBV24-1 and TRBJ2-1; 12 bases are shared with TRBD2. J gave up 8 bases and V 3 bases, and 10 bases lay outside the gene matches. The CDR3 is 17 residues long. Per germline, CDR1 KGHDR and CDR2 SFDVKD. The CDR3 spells CATSDGGLAGRGYEQFF. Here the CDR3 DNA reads TGTGCCACCAGTGATGGGGGACTAGCGGGTCGGGGCTATGAGCAGTTCTTC.

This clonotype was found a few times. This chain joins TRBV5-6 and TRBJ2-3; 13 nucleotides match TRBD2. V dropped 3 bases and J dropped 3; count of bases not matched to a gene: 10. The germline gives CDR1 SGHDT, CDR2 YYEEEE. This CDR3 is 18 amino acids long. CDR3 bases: TGTGCCAGCAGCTCCTCCCTACTGGGACTAGCGGGGACAGATACGCAGTATTTT. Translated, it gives CASSSSLLGLAGTDTQYF. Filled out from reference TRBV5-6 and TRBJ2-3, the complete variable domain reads DAGVTQSPTHLIKTRGQQVTLRCSPKSGHDTVSWYQQALGQGPQFIFQYYEEEERQRGNFPDRFSGHQFPNYSSELNVNALLLGDSALYLCASSSSLLGLAGTDTQYFGPGTRLTVL.

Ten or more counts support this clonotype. CDR3 in DNA: TGCAGCGTCGCCGGGGCCCTCAATCAGCCCCAGCATTTT. It specifies CSVAGALNQPQHF. The chain joins TRBV29-1 to TRBJ1-5; the D gene is possibly TRBD1 (5 bases). Trimming removed 6 bases at V and 3 bases at J, with 12 bases between. CDR3 length: 13 residues. Per germline, CDR1 SQVTM and CDR2 ANQGSEA.

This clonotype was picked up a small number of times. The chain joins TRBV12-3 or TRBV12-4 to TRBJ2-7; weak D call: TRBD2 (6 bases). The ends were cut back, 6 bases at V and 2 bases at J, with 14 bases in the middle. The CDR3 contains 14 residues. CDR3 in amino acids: CASRSAGRTYEQYF. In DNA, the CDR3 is TGTGCCAGCAGGTCGGCGGGGCGAACCTACGAGCAGTACTTC.

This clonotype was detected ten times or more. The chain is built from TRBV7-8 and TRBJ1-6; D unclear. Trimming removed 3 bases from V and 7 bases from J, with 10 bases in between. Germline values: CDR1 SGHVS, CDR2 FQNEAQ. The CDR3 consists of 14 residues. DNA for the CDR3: TGTGCCAGCAGCTTGGAAGGTTTCAATTCACCCCTCCACTTT. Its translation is CASSLEGFNSPLHF. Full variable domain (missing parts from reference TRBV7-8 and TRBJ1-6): GAGVSQSPRYKVAKRGQDVALRCDPISGHVSLFWYQQALGQGPEFLTYFQNEAQLDKSGLPSDRFFAERPEGSVSTLKIQRTQQEDSAVYLCASSLEGFNSPLHFGNGTRLTVT.

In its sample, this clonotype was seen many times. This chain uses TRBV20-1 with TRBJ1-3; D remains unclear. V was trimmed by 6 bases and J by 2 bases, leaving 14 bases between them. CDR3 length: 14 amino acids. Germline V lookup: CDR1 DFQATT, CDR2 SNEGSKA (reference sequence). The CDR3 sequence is CSAEGIRPGNTIYF. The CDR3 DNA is TGCAGTGCGGAGGGAATCCGGCCTGGAAACACCATATATTTT.

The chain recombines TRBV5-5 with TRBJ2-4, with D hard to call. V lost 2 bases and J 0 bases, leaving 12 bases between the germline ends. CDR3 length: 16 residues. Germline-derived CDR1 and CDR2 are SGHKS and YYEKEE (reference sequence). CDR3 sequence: CASSFERSLAKNIQYF. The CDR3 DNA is TGTGCCAGCAGCTTCGAACGTTCACTAGCCAAAAACATTCAGTACTTC. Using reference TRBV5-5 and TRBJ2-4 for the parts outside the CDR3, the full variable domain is DAGVTQSPTHLIKTRGQQVTLRCSPISGHKSVSWYQQVLGQGPQFIFQYYEKEERGRGNFPDRFSARQFPNYSSELNVNALLLGDSALYLCASSFERSLAKNIQYFGAGTRLSVL.

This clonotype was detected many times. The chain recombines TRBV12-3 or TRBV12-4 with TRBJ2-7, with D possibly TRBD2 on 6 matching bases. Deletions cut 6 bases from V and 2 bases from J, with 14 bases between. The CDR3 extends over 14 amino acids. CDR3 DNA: TGTGCCAGCAGACCCAGCGGGCAGACCTACGAGCAGTACTTC. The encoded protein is CASRPSGQTYEQYF.

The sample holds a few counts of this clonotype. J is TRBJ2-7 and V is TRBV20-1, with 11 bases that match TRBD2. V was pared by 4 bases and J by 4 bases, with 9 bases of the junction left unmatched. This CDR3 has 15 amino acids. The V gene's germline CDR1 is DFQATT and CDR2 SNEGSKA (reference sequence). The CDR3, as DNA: TGCAGTGCTATTAAAACCGGGACTAGCGGATACGAGCAGTACTTC. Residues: CSAIKTGTSGYEQYF.

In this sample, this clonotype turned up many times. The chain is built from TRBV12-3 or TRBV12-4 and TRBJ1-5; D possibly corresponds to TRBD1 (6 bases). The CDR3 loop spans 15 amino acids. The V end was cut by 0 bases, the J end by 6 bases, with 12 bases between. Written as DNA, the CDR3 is TGTGCCAGCAGTTTAGCTTCAGGGGAAGGTCAGCCCCAGCATTTT. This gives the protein CASSLASGEGQPQHF.

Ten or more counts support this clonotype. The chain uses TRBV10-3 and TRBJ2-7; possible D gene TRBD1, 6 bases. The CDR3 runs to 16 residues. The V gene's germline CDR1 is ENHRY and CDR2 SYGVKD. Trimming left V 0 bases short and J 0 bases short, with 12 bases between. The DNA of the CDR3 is TGTGCCATCAGTGAGTCGATGGGGGCCCTCTCCTACGAGCAGTACTTC. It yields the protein CAISESMGALSYEQYF.

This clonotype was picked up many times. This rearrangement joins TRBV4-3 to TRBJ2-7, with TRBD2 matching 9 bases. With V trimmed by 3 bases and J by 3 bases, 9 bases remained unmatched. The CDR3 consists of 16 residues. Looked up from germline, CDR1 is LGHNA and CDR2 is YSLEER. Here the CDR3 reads CASSQYIAGDFYEQYF. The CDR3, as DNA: TGCGCCAGCAGCCAGTATATAGCGGGAGATTTCTACGAGCAGTACTTC.

CDR3 in amino acids: CASSPQKGGPYEQYF. The CDR3, as DNA: TGTGCCAGCTCACCGCAAAAGGGGGGACCCTACGAGCAGTACTTC. The chain is built from TRBV18 and TRBJ2-7; either TRBD1 or TRBD2 may supply D (6 bases each). The V gene's germline CDR1 is KGHSH and CDR2 LQKENI. The CDR3 consists of 15 residues. The V end lost 3 bases, the J end lost 2 bases, and 14 bases lay between the germline ends.

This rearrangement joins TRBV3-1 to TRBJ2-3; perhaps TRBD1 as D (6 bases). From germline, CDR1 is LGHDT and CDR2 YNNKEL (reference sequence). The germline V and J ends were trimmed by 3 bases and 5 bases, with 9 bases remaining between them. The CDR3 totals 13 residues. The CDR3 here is CASSHTGRDTQYF. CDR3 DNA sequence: TGTGCCAGCAGCCACACAGGGAGAGATACGCAGTATTTT.

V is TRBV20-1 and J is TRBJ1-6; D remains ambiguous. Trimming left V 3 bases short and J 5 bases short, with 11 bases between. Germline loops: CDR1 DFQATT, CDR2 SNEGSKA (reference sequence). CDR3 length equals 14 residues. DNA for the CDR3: TGCAGTGCTAGTTTTCAGGCCCATAATTCACCCCTCCACTTT. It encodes CSASFQAHNSPLHF.

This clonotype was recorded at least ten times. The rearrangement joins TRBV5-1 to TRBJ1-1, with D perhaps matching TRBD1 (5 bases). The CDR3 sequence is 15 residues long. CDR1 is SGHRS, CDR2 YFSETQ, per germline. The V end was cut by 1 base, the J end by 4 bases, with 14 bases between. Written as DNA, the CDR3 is TGCGCCAGCAGCTTGAAAAGCGTCGGGGGCACTGAAGCTTTCTTT. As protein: CASSLKSVGGTEAFF.

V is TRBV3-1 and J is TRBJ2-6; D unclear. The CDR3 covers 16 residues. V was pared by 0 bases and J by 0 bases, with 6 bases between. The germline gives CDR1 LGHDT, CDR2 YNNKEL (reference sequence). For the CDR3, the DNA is TGTGCCAGCAGCCAAGATACCGTCTCTGGGGCCAACGTCCTGACTTTC. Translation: CASSQDTVSGANVLTF.

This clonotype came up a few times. In DNA, the CDR3 is TGTGCCAGCAGACATTGGACCTCGACATCCTACAATGAGCAGTTCTTC. Its translation: CASRHWTSTSYNEQFF. V usage is TRBV27 and J usage is TRBJ2-1; D is unresolved. The germline gives CDR1 MNHEY, CDR2 SMNVEV (reference sequence). The germline V and J ends were trimmed by 6 bases and 1 base, with 16 bases remaining between them. This CDR3 comprises 16 residues.